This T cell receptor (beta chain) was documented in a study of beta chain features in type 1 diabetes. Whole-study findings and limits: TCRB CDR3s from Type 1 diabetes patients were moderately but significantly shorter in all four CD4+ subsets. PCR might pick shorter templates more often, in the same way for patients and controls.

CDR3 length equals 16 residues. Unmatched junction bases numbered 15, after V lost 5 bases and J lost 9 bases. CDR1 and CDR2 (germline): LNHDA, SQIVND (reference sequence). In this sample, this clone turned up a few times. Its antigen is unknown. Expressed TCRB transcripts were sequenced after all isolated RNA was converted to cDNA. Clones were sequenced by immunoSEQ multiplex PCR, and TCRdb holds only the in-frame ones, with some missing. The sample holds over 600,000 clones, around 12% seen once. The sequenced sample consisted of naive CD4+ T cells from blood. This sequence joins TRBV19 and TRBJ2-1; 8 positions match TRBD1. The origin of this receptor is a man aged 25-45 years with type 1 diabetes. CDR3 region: CASSLPDRAYVVEQFF. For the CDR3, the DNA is TGTGCCAGTAGTCTCCCGGACAGGGCTTATGTTGTTGAGCAGTTCTTC.